The 26 T cell receptor beta chains below all came from one sample that was sequenced in a study of T cells in Graves' hyperthyroidism and ophthalmopathy. It was RNA transcripts that yielded the amplified TCR beta CDR3 regions. HTBI primers were used for first-round RT-PCR of the TCR CDR3. One entry per CDR3 protein, called by TCRdb with MiXCR from the multiplex PCR reads. The data hold roughly 650,000 distinct CDR3 sequences, with around 15% observed a single time. The sample consisted of blood. These receptors all come from a woman between 35 and 50 years old with Graves' ophthalmopathy.

CDR3 in amino acids: CASSFGERTDTQYF. The CDR3 DNA sequence: TGCGCCAGCAGCTTCGGGGAAAGGACAGATACGCAGTATTTT. The chain joins TRBV5-1 to TRBJ2-3; perhaps TRBD2 as D (5 bases). The CDR3 loop spans 14 amino acids. Deletions cut 2 bases from V and 3 bases from J, with 10 bases between. Germline CDR1 SGHRS, CDR2 YFSETQ.

This clonotype appeared many times. This chain joins TRBV30 and TRBJ1-2; D gene unclear. The CDR3 is made up of 12 amino acids. Germline CDR1 and CDR2: GTSNPN and SVGIG (reference sequence). Trimming left V 7 bases short and J 4 bases short, with 13 bases between. DNA of the CDR3: TGTGCCTCCCATACAAAGGTCTATGGCTACACCTTC. Its protein is CASHTKVYGYTF.

This clonotype was recorded a few times. V and J are TRBV30 and TRBJ2-5; 8 bases align to TRBD2. V trimming: 1 base; J trimming: 4 bases; junction bases outside the gene matches: 5. The CDR3 length is 14 residues. Germline loops: CDR1 GTSNPN, CDR2 SVGIG (reference sequence). The CDR3 nucleotides read TGTGCCTGGAGTGCTTCGGGGGGGGGAGAGACCCAGTACTTC. Translating gives CAWSASGGGETQYF.

This clonotype has just a few counts. V and J are TRBV7-2 and TRBJ2-1; D may match TRBD1 or TRBD2 (6 bases each). The CDR3 is 16 residues long. V shed 3 bases and J shed 2 bases, with 14 bases lying between them. Germline CDR1 and CDR2: SGHTA and FQGNSA. The CDR3 sequence: CASSFWGAGAYNEQFF. CDR3 nucleotide sequence: TGTGCCAGCAGCTTCTGGGGGGCAGGAGCCTACAATGAGCAGTTCTTC.

This sequence joins TRBV20-1 and TRBJ2-7; 7 nucleotides match TRBD1. Germline loops: CDR1 DFQATT, CDR2 SNEGSKA (reference sequence). The CDR3 is 14 residues long. Trimming removed 2 bases from V and 3 bases from J; junction bases left unmatched: 7. The CDR3: CSARKGQIFYEQYF. CDR3 bases: TGCAGTGCTAGAAAGGGACAGATCTTCTACGAGCAGTACTTC.

The rearrangement joins TRBV6-2 or TRBV6-3 to TRBJ1-2; D call uncertain. Per the germline V gene, CDR1 is MNHEY and CDR2 is SVGEGT. This CDR3 is built from 13 residues. The ends were cut back, 4 bases at V and 0 bases at J, with 6 bases in the middle. The CDR3 DNA sequence: TGTGCCAGCAGTTTCGTACCTAACTATGGCTACACCTTC. Protein product: CASSFVPNYGYTF.

This clonotype was detected ten times or more. The CDR3: CASSGGLYYEQYF. CDR3 sequence (DNA): TGTGCCAGCTCCGGGGGACTGTACTACGAGCAGTACTTC. This chain joins TRBV28 and TRBJ2-7; the D gene is possibly TRBD2 (6 bases). Germline lookup yields CDR1 MDHEN and CDR2 SYDVKM. CDR3 length: 13 amino acids. With 8 bases removed from V and 3 bases from J, the gap between germline ends came to 14 bases.

This clonotype was counted many times. The chain couples TRBV2 to TRBJ1-2; D is uncertain. The germline V gene has CDR1 SNHLY and CDR2 FYNNEI. The CDR3 length is 13 residues. The V end lost 8 bases, the J end lost 7 bases, and 17 bases lay between the germline ends. The CDR3 DNA follows: TGTGCCAGCCAGTTGGAGAGGGAACCTGGCTACACCTTC. Its translation is CASQLEREPGYTF.

V usage is TRBV29-1 and J usage is TRBJ2-2; 8 bases align to TRBD2. Trimming cost V 6 bases and J 6 bases; bases outside gene matches: 18. Germline CDR1 and CDR2: SQVTM and ANQGSEA. The CDR3 covers 17 residues. CDR3 DNA sequence: TGCAGCGTCCGCGAAAGCGGGAGAGGGTTTTGGCCCGGGGAGCTGTTTTTT. It yields the protein CSVRESGRGFWPGELFF.

This clonotype was detected many times. V usage is TRBV6-1 and J usage is TRBJ1-5, with D possibly TRBD1 on 6 matching bases. The CDR3 runs 15 residues. The ends were cut back, 6 bases at V and 1 base at J, with 13 bases in the middle. Germline V lookup: CDR1 MNHNS, CDR2 SASEGT. Here the CDR3 DNA reads TGTGCCAGCAGGCTACAGGGTGAAAGCAATCAGCCCCAGCATTTT. Translating it yields CASRLQGESNQPQHF.

The CDR3 loop is CASSLMDRQETQYF. DNA of the CDR3: TGTGCCAGCAGTTTAATGGATCGGCAAGAGACCCAGTACTTC. The chain has TRBV28 and TRBJ2-5; D is unresolved. Germline V gene sequence: CDR1 MDHEN, CDR2 SYDVKM. The CDR3 totals 14 residues. The V gene lost 2 bases and the J gene lost 2 bases, with 9 bases spanning the gap.

A note on this clonotype: One end of the junction varies from germline; a read error may be responsible. V is TRBV14 and J is TRBJ2-7; 10 bases match TRBD2. Germline V CDR1 and CDR2: SGHDN, FVKESK. The CDR3 consists of 13 residues. The CDR3: CASSPGLALEQHF. The CDR3 DNA follows: TGTGCCAGCAGCCCGGGACTAGCGCTCGAGCAGCACTTC.

Note on this clonotype: The CDR3 ends on some other residue instead of the conserved phenylalanine or tryptophan, so this is likely a read error. V is TRBV29-1 and J is TRBJ1-1; D might be TRBD1 (6 bases). This CDR3 is 13 amino acids long. Germline values: CDR1 SQVTM, CDR2 ANQGSEA. The V and J ends lost 6 bases and 3 bases respectively, with 14 bases between them. The CDR3 region is CSVKTGWDTEAFS. The CDR3 DNA reads TGCAGCGTGAAGACAGGCTGGGACACTGAAGCTTTCTCT.

This chain joins TRBV6-1 and TRBJ2-6; maybe TRBD2 (6 bases). V was clipped by 5 bases and J by 0 bases, with 23 bases between them. The CDR3 covers 20 residues. Germline V gives CDR1 MNHNS, CDR2 SASEGT. CDR3 loop: CASSPPMTTAGSSGANVLTF. DNA of the CDR3: TGTGCCAGCAGTCCGCCTATGACCACTGCCGGGAGCTCTGGGGCCAACGTCCTGACTTTC.

This sequence joins TRBV7-9 and TRBJ2-1; D not resolved. The CDR3 spans 14 residues. The V end was cut by 5 bases, the J end by 4 bases, with 12 bases between. The germline gives CDR1 SEHNR, CDR2 FQNEAQ (reference sequence). The DNA of the CDR3 is TGTGCCAGCAGCCCTCCTGACCTATACAATGAGCAGTTCTTC. Its protein is CASSPPDLYNEQFF.

The chain carries TRBV11-1 and TRBJ2-7, with 7 nucleotides matching TRBD1. The CDR3 length is 12 residues. CDR1 and CDR2 from the germline V gene are SGHAT and FQDESV (reference sequence). The J segment lost 8 bases and the V segment lost 5 bases, leaving 6 bases of the junction unmatched. CDR3 amino acids: CASSQGDVKQYF. Here the CDR3 DNA reads TGTGCCAGCAGCCAGGGGGACGTCAAGCAGTACTTC. The complete variable domain, with remaining parts taken from reference TRBV11-1 and TRBJ2-7, reads EAEVAQSPRYKITEKSQAVAFWCDPISGHATLYWYRQILGQGPELLVQFQDESVVDDSQLPKDRFSAERLKGVDSTLKIQPAELGDSAMYLCASSQGDVKQYFGPGTRLTVT.

This clonotype was observed a few times. As DNA, the CDR3 is TGTGCCAGCAGCGCAACAGGGGGGAGCTCTGGAAACACCATATATTTT. The encoded protein is CASSATGGSSGNTIYF. V gene TRBV11-2 combines with J gene TRBJ1-3; 8 bases fit TRBD1. CDR1 is SGHAT, CDR2 FQNNGV, per germline. The CDR3 length is 16 residues. After removal of 5 bases from V and 0 bases from J, the junction contained 6 bases not matched to a gene. Full variable domain (missing parts from reference TRBV11-2 and TRBJ1-3): EAGVAQSPRYKIIEKRQSVAFWCNPISGHATLYWYQQILGQGPKLLIQFQNNGVVDDSQLPKDRFSAERLKGVDSTLKIQPAKLEDSAVYLCASSATGGSSGNTIYFGEGSWLTVV.

This clonotype was seen at least ten times. One end of the junction fails to match germline, which may point to a read error. CDR3 in amino acids: CASSNSFRVSTDTQYF. CDR3 DNA: TGTGCCAGCAGTAACTCGTTTAGAGTCTCCACAGATACGCAGTATTTT. The chain has TRBV6-5 and TRBJ2-3; no definite D call. The CDR3 loop spans 16 amino acids. CDR1 and CDR2 from the germline V gene are MNHEY and SVGAGI.

This clonotype was picked up many times. V usage is TRBV2 and J usage is TRBJ2-3; 13 bases agree with TRBD2. Germline V gene sequence: CDR1 SNHLY, CDR2 FYNNEI. V lost 6 bases, J lost 6 bases, and 12 bases stayed unmatched. The CDR3 loop spans 17 amino acids. The CDR3 region is CASRRTSGGRTWDTQYF. In DNA, the CDR3 is TGTGCCAGCAGACGGACTAGCGGGGGCCGAACCTGGGATACGCAGTATTTT.

In this sample, this clonotype turned up a few times. The rearrangement uses TRBV12-3 or TRBV12-4 and TRBJ2-4; 8 nucleotides align to TRBD2. Unmatched junction bases numbered 8, after V lost 4 bases and J lost 3 bases. The CDR3 is 16 amino acids. CDR3 region: CASSYPRGAGKNIQYF. In nucleotides, the CDR3 is TGTGCCAGCAGTTACCCGCGGGGGGCTGGCAAAAACATTCAGTACTTC.

The chain is built from TRBV6-2 or TRBV6-3 and TRBJ2-7; 8 bases agree with TRBD1. Germline CDR1 is MNHEY and CDR2 is SVGEGT. CDR3 length: 17 residues. The J segment lost 2 bases and the V segment lost 2 bases, leaving 11 bases of the junction unmatched. The CDR3 sequence is CASSYAEWGQETYEQYF. CDR3 bases: TGTGCCAGCAGTTACGCCGAGTGGGGACAGGAGACCTACGAGCAGTACTTC.

The table lists this clonotype with many counts. This chain links TRBV5-1 with TRBJ2-3, with 8 bases aligning to TRBD2. The germline V gene has CDR1 SGHRS and CDR2 YFSETQ. This CDR3 spans 14 amino acids. With 6 bases clipped from V and 3 bases from J, the junction kept 6 bases outside the gene matches. This CDR3 reads CASKTSGSTDTQYF. The CDR3 bases are TGCGCCAGCAAGACAAGCGGGAGTACAGATACGCAGTATTTT.

J is TRBJ2-3 and V is TRBV16; D is ambiguous. The CDR3 totals 14 residues. Per the germline V gene, CDR1 is KGHSY and CDR2 is FQNENV. With 2 bases removed from V and 4 bases from J, the gap between germline ends came to 10 bases. CDR3 DNA sequence: TGTGCCAGCAGCCAAGAACGTTCCCCAGATACGCAGTATTTT. This encodes CASSQERSPDTQYF.

This clonotype occurred a few times. The genes are TRBV28 and TRBJ2-3; 13 nucleotides line up with TRBD2. The J segment lost 6 bases and the V segment lost 6 bases, leaving 6 bases of the junction unmatched. The CDR3 has 15 amino acids. Per the germline V gene, CDR1 is MDHEN and CDR2 is SYDVKM. CDR3 bases: TGTGCCAGCAGCCCCGGACTAGCGGGAGTTGATACGCAGTATTTT. Its protein is CASSPGLAGVDTQYF.

The V and J genes are TRBV4-1 and TRBJ1-2; 8 bases are a match to TRBD1. The CDR3 covers 15 residues. Trimming removed 1 base from V and 5 bases from J; junction bases left unmatched: 6. Germline CDR1 is MGHRA and CDR2 is YSYEKL. For the CDR3, the DNA is TGCGCCAGCAGCCAAGTCGCCAGGGGGCAATATGGCTACACCTTC. It encodes CASSQVARGQYGYTF.

This clonotype was observed many times. V gene TRBV2 combines with J gene TRBJ2-5, with D maybe TRBD2 (5 bases). CDR3 length equals 14 residues. Germline lookup yields CDR1 SNHLY and CDR2 FYNNEI. Trimming stripped 6 bases from V and 5 bases from J, with 16 bases between. The CDR3 spells CASSVVLGVETQYF. The DNA of the CDR3 is TGTGCCAGCAGCGTGGTGCTGGGAGTGGAGACCCAGTACTTC.